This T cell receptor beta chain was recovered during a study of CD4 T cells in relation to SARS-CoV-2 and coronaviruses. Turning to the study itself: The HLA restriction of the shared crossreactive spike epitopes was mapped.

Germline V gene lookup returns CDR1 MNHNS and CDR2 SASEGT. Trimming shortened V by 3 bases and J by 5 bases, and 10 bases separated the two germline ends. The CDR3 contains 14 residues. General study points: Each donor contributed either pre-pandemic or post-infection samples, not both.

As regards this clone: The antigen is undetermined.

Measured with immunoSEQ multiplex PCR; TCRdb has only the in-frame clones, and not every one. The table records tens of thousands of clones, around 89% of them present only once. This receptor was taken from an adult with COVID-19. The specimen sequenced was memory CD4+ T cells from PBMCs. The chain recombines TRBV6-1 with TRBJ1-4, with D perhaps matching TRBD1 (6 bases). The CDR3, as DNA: TGTGCCAGCAGTGACGGGACACAGAATGAAAAACTGTTTTTT. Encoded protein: CASSDGTQNEKLFF.